This entry describes one TCR beta chain. Its antigen is not identified. Only in-frame clones appear in the TCRdb table, and some are missing; sequencing was by immunoSEQ multiplex PCR. The repertoire includes fewer than 850,000 clones, 72% of them detected once, and under 2% sits in the top ten. The CDR3 totals 18 residues. The trim removed 5 bases at V and 0 bases at J, leaving 9 bases unmatched. From germline, CDR1 is PRHDT and CDR2 FYEKMQ (reference sequence). This sample was taken from a study of shared clonotypes between healthy human individuals. General study results and limits: Non-shared clonotypes displayed generation probabilities falling below those of clonotypes present in all four donors.

The sequence came from a woman in her twenties or thirties in good health. Sample: memory CD4+ T cells sorted from blood. Subset of the sample: CD45RA-negative fraction. The chain employs TRBV13 and TRBJ2-1; 11 nucleotides agree with TRBD2. The CDR3 coding sequence is TGTGCCAGCAGCGACCCAACTAGCGGGAGACGCTCCTACAATGAGCAGTTCTTC. It translates to CASSDPTSGRRSYNEQFF.